The rows below give T cell receptor beta chains drawn from one sample of a study of T cell responses to AZD1222 COVID-19 vaccine. Profiled with immunoSEQ multiplex PCR; TCRdb holds only in-frame clones, not every one. The sample consists of approximately 100,000 clones, about 90% of them appearing once. Sequencing used peripheral blood, obtained on day 0 of MenACWY control vaccination. Receptors were obtained from an adult in good health. Each CDR3 is given without its conserved first and last residue. The D gene is left open where the match is weak.

CDR3: ASGSGTLQETQY
V: TRBV6-5
D: NA
J: TRBJ2-5

CDR3: ASSYSRQGVFGYT
V: TRBV6-2/TRBV6-3
D: TRBD1
J: TRBJ1-2

CDR3: ASSLYSNEQF
V: TRBV5-6
D: NA
J: TRBJ2-1

CDR3: ASSLDSTDTQY
V: TRBV7-2
D: NA
J: TRBJ2-3

CDR3: TSSQDPSGGCSYEQY
V: TRBV1
D: NA
J: TRBJ2-7

CDR3: ATSDYQGDTDTQY
V: TRBV24-1
D: NA
J: TRBJ2-3

CDR3: SVANGGGDNEQF
V: TRBV29-1
D: TRBD2
J: TRBJ2-1

CDR3: ASSPKTGVTEAF
V: TRBV3-1/TRBV3-2
D: TRBD1
J: TRBJ1-1

CDR3: ATSRGDSHSYNEQF
V: TRBV24-1
D: NA
J: TRBJ2-1

CDR3: ASRDRASHSGNTIY
V: TRBV2
D: TRBD1
J: TRBJ1-3

CDR3: ASSPPGTPYNEQF
V: TRBV7-3
D: NA
J: TRBJ2-1

CDR3: ASSQASGTGMVGLYGYT
V: TRBV4-2
D: TRBD1
J: TRBJ1-2

CDR3: ASSEVGDYGYT
V: TRBV2
D: NA
J: TRBJ1-2

CDR3: ASSPTDRAYNEQF
V: TRBV10-2
D: TRBD1
J: TRBJ2-1

CDR3: ASSLGQSLTYEQY
V: TRBV5-8
D: TRBD1
J: TRBJ2-7

CDR3: ASSAGQGLSDTQY
V: TRBV6-2/TRBV6-3
D: TRBD1
J: TRBJ2-3

CDR3: ASSLGAGTVGQPQH
V: TRBV7-2
D: NA
J: TRBJ1-5

CDR3: ASSTGGLDGYT
V: TRBV12-3/TRBV12-4
D: TRBD1
J: TRBJ1-2

CDR3: ASSLSGGYVGGYT
V: TRBV5-4
D: TRBD1
J: TRBJ1-2

CDR3: ASSIGGDGETQY
V: TRBV19
D: NA
J: TRBJ2-5

CDR3: ASSRTSLETQY
V: TRBV3-1/TRBV3-2
D: NA
J: TRBJ2-5

CDR3: ASSRGTGIPYEQY
V: TRBV4-3
D: TRBD1
J: TRBJ2-7

CDR3: ASSQDMNTEAF
V: TRBV18
D: NA
J: TRBJ1-1

CDR3: ASSQDSGNTEAF
V: TRBV4-2
D: NA
J: TRBJ1-1

CDR3: ASSLMTGGLSYNSPLH
V: TRBV4-1
D: TRBD1
J: TRBJ1-6

CDR3: ASSLDRYGYT
V: TRBV5-4
D: NA
J: TRBJ1-2

CDR3: ASSSPVRGGQKTQY
V: TRBV7-8
D: TRBD2
J: TRBJ2-5

CDR3: AISDKGGLTYEQY
V: TRBV10-3
D: NA
J: TRBJ2-7

CDR3: ASSFGTEETQY
V: TRBV27
D: TRBD1
J: TRBJ2-5

CDR3: ASSQSQSNYGYT
V: TRBV23-1
D: NA
J: TRBJ1-2

CDR3: ASSQGGTGINSPLH
V: TRBV4-3
D: TRBD1
J: TRBJ1-6

CDR3: ASSSPRGQNSPLH
V: TRBV6-5
D: TRBD1
J: TRBJ1-6

CDR3: ASSEPTSGGARGEQY
V: TRBV10-1
D: TRBD2
J: TRBJ2-7

CDR3: ASSIRAHTDTQY
V: TRBV19
D: NA
J: TRBJ2-3

CDR3: ASSVEGFWGNEKLF
V: TRBV9
D: NA
J: TRBJ1-4

CDR3: ASSPHGPTTEAF
V: TRBV11-3
D: NA
J: TRBJ1-1

CDR3: ASSPASGGPVVY
V: TRBV9
D: TRBD2
J: TRBJ2-5

CDR3: ASSLFIGFNQPQH
V: TRBV5-5
D: NA
J: TRBJ1-5

CDR3: ASSYSQGQETQY
V: TRBV6-2/TRBV6-3
D: NA
J: TRBJ2-5

CDR3: ASSFRPGGGYGYEQY
V: TRBV5-1
D: TRBD2
J: TRBJ2-7

CDR3: ASSQGTASTDTQY
V: TRBV3-1/TRBV3-2
D: NA
J: TRBJ2-3

CDR3: ASSMWATSEKLF
V: TRBV19
D: NA
J: TRBJ1-4

CDR3: ASRQDSTGELF
V: TRBV2
D: NA
J: TRBJ2-2

CDR3: ASSVGSSGGAHEQY
V: TRBV9
D: TRBD2
J: TRBJ2-7

CDR3: ASSQGTATNEKLF
V: TRBV5-8
D: NA
J: TRBJ1-4

CDR3: ASSQELITLGAPLH
V: TRBV4-2
D: NA
J: TRBJ1-6

CDR3: AWSPEEGYGYT
V: TRBV30
D: NA
J: TRBJ1-2

CDR3: ASRPVGRGSYEQY
V: TRBV28
D: NA
J: TRBJ2-7

CDR3: ASSPGQGYDSYGYT
V: TRBV5-1
D: TRBD1
J: TRBJ1-2

CDR3: ASSFPLSRAF
V: TRBV12-3/TRBV12-4
D: NA
J: TRBJ1-1

CDR3: AWSLQGNTEAF
V: TRBV30
D: NA
J: TRBJ1-1

CDR3: ASSLDHGYT
V: TRBV28
D: NA
J: TRBJ1-2

CDR3: ASRGDRAKSYGYT
V: TRBV6-5
D: TRBD1
J: TRBJ1-2

CDR3: ASSDRQGAMNTEAF
V: TRBV6-1
D: TRBD1
J: TRBJ1-1

CDR3: ASSLDFPGVYNYGYT
V: TRBV7-8
D: NA
J: TRBJ1-2

CDR3: ASSPGDRGNEKLF
V: TRBV27
D: TRBD1
J: TRBJ1-4

CDR3: ASSFSTYTSNYGYT
V: TRBV28
D: NA
J: TRBJ1-2

CDR3: ASSRGTAINQPQH
V: TRBV9
D: TRBD1
J: TRBJ1-5

CDR3: SVAHGGGETQY
V: TRBV29-1
D: NA
J: TRBJ2-5

CDR3: ASSPNNPHGTNYGYT
V: TRBV28
D: NA
J: TRBJ1-2